The 5 T cell receptor beta chains presented below share a single source sample, sequenced in a study of response to subunit inactivated influenza vaccine. Each CDR3 protein is one row after TCRdb ran MiXCR on the RT-PCR reads. The data hold 500,000 to 600,000 distinct CDR3 sequences, with 12% observed a single time. This material consisted of PBMCs from blood, taken on the day of vaccination. The origin of the receptors is a man in his fifties who received an inactivated influenza vaccine.

This clonotype has at least ten counts. The chain is built from TRBV29-1 and TRBJ1-1, with D possibly being TRBD1 (6 bases). The germline CDR1 and CDR2 sequences are SQVTM and ANQGSEA. There are 13 residues in the CDR3. The ends were cut back, 4 bases at V and 0 bases at J, with 9 bases in the middle. The CDR3 bases are TGCAGCGTTGGGACAGCTCTGAACACTGAAGCTTTCTTT. Its translation is CSVGTALNTEAFF.

Many counts were recorded for this clonotype. The chain recombines TRBV20-1 with TRBJ2-7, with TRBD1 matching over 8 bases. CDR3 length: 14 residues. CDR1 and CDR2 from the germline V gene are DFQATT and SNEGSKA (reference sequence). V gave up 7 bases and J gave up 0 bases; unmatched junction bases: 8. The CDR3 DNA reads as TGCAGTGTACTTTGGACAGGGAGCTCCTACGAGCAGTACTTC. This sequence encodes CSVLWTGSSYEQYF.

This clonotype was picked up many times. The chain joins TRBV12-3 or TRBV12-4 to TRBJ2-5; D uncertain. V lost 6 bases and J lost 4, with 18 bases in between. CDR3 size: 15 residues. The chain's CDR3 is CASSPFRIAAETQYF. The CDR3 nucleotides are TGTGCCAGCAGCCCCTTCAGAATAGCTGCAGAGACCCAGTACTTC.

This chain links TRBV3-1 with TRBJ2-3, with no clear D. CDR3 size: 12 residues. The germline V and J ends were trimmed by 1 base and 6 bases, with 5 bases remaining between them. From germline, CDR1 is LGHDT and CDR2 YNNKEL (reference sequence). CDR3 nucleotide sequence: TGTGCCAGCAGCCAAGTGATCGATACGCAGTATTTT. Protein product: CASSQVIDTQYF.

V usage is TRBV2 and J usage is TRBJ1-4; the match to TRBD1 covers 10 bases. Germline CDR1 and CDR2: SNHLY and FYNNEI. Trimming took 8 bases from V and 0 from J; bases not matched to a gene: 9. The CDR3 consists of 17 residues. The CDR3 DNA reads TGTGCCAGCCGGGACAGGGGAAGAGGTACAACTAATGAAAAACTGTTTTTT. It is translated as CASRDRGRGTTNEKLFF. Supplemented by reference TRBV2 and TRBJ1-4, the full variable domain reads EPEVTQTPSHQVTQMGQEVILRCVPISNHLYFYWYRQILGQKVEFLVSFYNNEISEKSEIFDDQFSVERPDGSNFTLKIRSTKLEDSAMYFCASRDRGRGTTNEKLFFGSGTQLSVL.